This passage covers 10 T cell receptor beta chains from one sample sequenced in a study of radiotherapy plus CTLA-4 blockade in lung cancer. Profiling relied on immunoSEQ multiplex PCR, and the TCRdb table lists in-frame clones only, not all of them. The sample records about 68,000 clones, 79% being singletons. Here the sequenced sample was peripheral blood, taken from a patient treated with radiotherapy plus ipilimumab. The receptors were sampled from a human donor with non-small cell lung cancer who had a complete response to radiotherapy plus ipilimumab.

The chain carries TRBV6-1 and TRBJ2-1; 10 bases map to TRBD2. CDR1 is MNHNS, CDR2 SASEGT, per germline. V shed 4 bases and J 7 bases; nucleotides not matched to a gene: 7. The CDR3 runs 15 residues. The CDR3 DNA is TGTGCCAGCAGTGTGGGGCTAGCGGGAGAAAATGAGCAGTTCTTC. This codes for CASSVGLAGENEQFF.

V is TRBV5-1 and J is TRBJ1-3; 7 bases map to TRBD1. The CDR3 loop spans 16 amino acids. The trim removed 1 base at V and 3 bases at J, leaving 7 bases unmatched. CDR1 and CDR2 (germline): SGHRS, YFSETQ. The CDR3 here is CASSLNRGLNGNTIYF. CDR3 nucleotide sequence: TGCGCCAGCAGCTTGAATAGGGGGCTGAATGGAAACACCATATATTTT.

This clone was detected only a few times. V is TRBV6-6 and J is TRBJ2-1, with 7 nucleotides matching TRBD2. Looked up from germline, CDR1 is MNHNY and CDR2 is SVGAGI (reference sequence). The CDR3 is 15 residues long. J was trimmed by 0 bases and V by 2 bases; bases with no gene match: 1. CDR3 in amino acids: CASSYGGGSYNEQFF. The CDR3 DNA reads as TGTGCCAGCAGTTACGGGGGGGGCTCCTACAATGAGCAGTTCTTC.

This clone was found a few times. V gene TRBV23-1 combines with J gene TRBJ1-1; 7 positions match TRBD1. TRBV23-1 is noted as an ORF with a role that remains uncertain. J was trimmed by 9 bases and V by 4 bases; bases with no gene match: 11. The CDR3 is 14 residues long. CDR3 sequence (DNA): TGCGCCAGCAGTCGGGGACAGTCCGATACTAAAGCTTTCTTT. Protein product: CASSRGQSDTKAFF.

The chain has TRBV19 and TRBJ2-6; D uncertain. Germline CDR1 and CDR2: LNHDA and SQIVND (reference sequence). The CDR3 consists of 15 residues. Trimming left V 7 bases short and J 3 bases short, with 13 bases between. CDR3: CASTSTRSGANVLTF. The CDR3 bases are TGTGCCAGTACTTCGACCCGCAGTGGGGCCAACGTCCTGACTTTC.

This clone appeared a few times. This chain links TRBV6-6 with TRBJ2-1; 7 bases map to TRBD2. J was trimmed by 5 bases and V by 3 bases; bases with no gene match: 4. CDR1 MNHNY and CDR2 SVGAGI come from the germline V gene (reference sequence). The CDR3 is 14 amino acids. CDR3: CASSYGLVNNEQFF. CDR3 coding DNA: TGTGCCAGCAGTTATGGACTAGTTAACAATGAGCAGTTCTTC.

The chain is built from TRBV5-4 and TRBJ1-2; 8 nucleotides agree with TRBD1. V dropped 4 bases and J dropped 4; count of bases not matched to a gene: 9. The CDR3 runs 15 residues. The germline V gene has CDR1 SGHNT and CDR2 YYREEE (reference sequence). CDR3 in amino acids: CASSPTRGQGYGYTF. CDR3 in DNA: TGTGCCAGCAGCCCGACCAGGGGGCAGGGCTATGGCTACACCTTC.

The chain has TRBV7-2 and TRBJ1-4; TRBD1 matches at 7 bases. This CDR3 contains 15 residues. V lost 4 bases to trimming and J lost 7 bases; unmatched junction nucleotides: 9. The germline CDR1 and CDR2 sequences are SGHTA and FQGNSA. This chain's CDR3 is CASSSRQGRGEKLFF. Written as DNA, the CDR3 is TGTGCCAGCAGCTCCCGACAGGGTCGCGGTGAAAAACTGTTTTTT. The entire variable domain, with the rest obtained from reference TRBV7-2 and TRBJ1-4, is as follows: GAGVSQSPSNKVTEKGKDVELRCDPISGHTALYWYRQSLGQGLEFLIYFQGNSAPDKSGLPSDRFSAERTGGSVSTLTIQRTQQEDSAVYLCASSSRQGRGEKLFFGSGTQLSVL.

The chain carries TRBV19 and TRBJ1-2; weak D call: TRBD1 (5 bases). Germline CDR1 LNHDA, CDR2 SQIVND (reference sequence). This CDR3 is built from 13 residues. V was clipped by 10 bases and J by 5 bases, with 17 bases between them. The CDR3 DNA follows: TGTGCCACCAAAATCCGGGGACCTTATGGCTACACCTTC. Amino acids: CATKIRGPYGYTF.

This chain connects TRBV20-1 to TRBJ1-1; perhaps TRBD1 as D (5 bases). V lost 7 bases and J 4 bases, leaving 10 bases between the germline ends. CDR1 DFQATT and CDR2 SNEGSKA come from the germline V gene (reference sequence). This CDR3 spans 11 amino acids. The CDR3 nucleotides are TGCAGTGTTCAGGGCCCCACTGAAGCTTTCTTT. Translating gives CSVQGPTEAFF.